Presented here are 11 T cell receptor beta chains from one specimen sequenced in a study of Graves' ophthalmopathy and Graves' hyperthyroidism. RNA served as the template for amplifying TCR beta CDR3 regions. RT-PCR with HTBI primers came first, then second-round multiplex PCR. TCRdb re-derived calls from the multiplex PCR reads in MiXCR, one entry per CDR3 protein. The sample has a few hundred thousand distinct CDR3 sequences; more than 20% are singletons. The specimen was peripheral blood. These TCRs come from a woman aged 18-35 years with stable Graves' hyperthyroidism.

This clonotype was picked up many times. J is TRBJ1-3 and V is TRBV7-9; unclear D gene. The V and J ends lost 9 bases and 4 bases respectively, with 7 bases between them. The CDR3 sequence is 11 residues long. Looked up from germline, CDR1 is SEHNR and CDR2 is FQNEAQ (reference sequence). CDR3 sequence reads: CASTGGNTIYF. The CDR3 bases are TGTGCCAGTACGGGAGGAAACACCATATATTTT.

To note about this clonotype: Compared with germline, one end of the junction differs, possibly owing to a read error. V is TRBV19 and J is TRBJ1-2; a possible D gene is TRBD1 (6 bases). CDR3 size: 13 residues. From germline, CDR1 is LNHDA and CDR2 SQIVND (reference sequence). This CDR3 reads CASSRSGEYGYRF. The CDR3 DNA sequence: TGTGCCAGTAGTCGGTCAGGGGAGTATGGCTACAGGTTC.

This clonotype was counted at least ten times. This may stem from a read error, because a much larger clone lies one nucleotide away. The chain couples TRBV6-2 or TRBV6-3 to TRBJ1-5, with D possibly being TRBD1 (6 bases). V was cut by 5 bases and J by 2 bases, with 13 bases left in between. The CDR3 sequence is 15 residues long. Looked up from germline, CDR1 is MNHEY and CDR2 is SVGEGT. This CDR3 reads CASSPRQVRNQPQHF. The DNA of the CDR3 is TGTGCCAGCAGTCCTCGACAGGTGCGCAATCAGCCCCAGCATTTT.

This clonotype was picked up many times. The V gene is TRBV6-1, the J gene TRBJ1-1; tentative D call: TRBD1 (5 bases). The CDR3 loop spans 13 amino acids. Germline assignment: CDR1 MNHNS and CDR2 SASEGT. Trimming stripped 10 bases from V and 1 base from J, with 13 bases between. This CDR3 reads CAITGPGNTEAFF. The CDR3 nucleotides are TGTGCCATCACGGGGCCAGGGAACACTGAAGCTTTCTTT.

This clonotype was picked up many times. V gene TRBV6-1 combines with J gene TRBJ2-7; TRBD2 matches 7 bases. V shed 2 bases and J 0 bases; nucleotides not matched to a gene: 4. CDR1 is MNHNS and CDR2 is SASEGT in the germline V gene. The length of the CDR3 is 15 residues. CDR3 residues: CASSESLADSYEQYF. CDR3 DNA sequence: TGTGCCAGCAGTGAATCCCTAGCGGACTCCTACGAGCAGTACTTC.

At least ten counts were recorded for this clonotype. The J gene is TRBJ2-7, the V gene TRBV29-1; 9 bases are shared with TRBD1. The ends lost 6 bases at V and 5 bases at J; junction bases unmatched: 8. This CDR3 is 13 amino acids long. The germline V gene has CDR1 SQVTM and CDR2 ANQGSEA. This CDR3 reads CSVTFRDRDEQYF. Written as DNA, the CDR3 is TGCAGCGTCACTTTTAGGGACAGGGACGAGCAGTACTTC.

There are many counts of this clonotype. The CDR3 spells CASSQAPMNTEAFF. In nucleotides, the CDR3 is TGCGCCAGCAGCCAAGCCCCCATGAACACTGAAGCTTTCTTT. The chain combines TRBV4-3 with TRBJ1-1; D gene unclear. The V end was cut by 1 base, the J end by 0 bases, with 6 bases between. The V gene's germline CDR1 is LGHNA and CDR2 YSLEER. The CDR3 spans 14 residues.

This clonotype was seen at least ten times. The chain carries TRBV6-2 or TRBV6-3 and TRBJ1-2, with D uncertain. This CDR3 spans 14 amino acids. From germline, CDR1 is MNHEY and CDR2 SVGEGT. Trimming pared 6 bases from V and 1 base from J, leaving 12 bases between. The CDR3 region is CASSNPEGNYGYTF. The CDR3 nucleotides read TGTGCCAGCAGCAACCCTGAGGGTAACTATGGCTACACCTTC.

V is TRBV6-1 and J is TRBJ1-1, with D possibly TRBD1 on 5 matching bases. The V and J ends lost 5 bases and 1 base respectively, with 14 bases between them. Germline CDR1 MNHNS, CDR2 SASEGT. This CDR3 is 15 amino acids long. CDR3 protein: CASSRRGEGNTEAFF. DNA of the CDR3: TGTGCCAGCAGTCGCCGAGGGGAGGGGAACACTGAAGCTTTCTTT.

This clonotype has ten or more counts. The J gene is TRBJ2-7, the V gene TRBV6-1; a possible D gene is TRBD1 (6 bases). Germline CDR1 MNHNS, CDR2 SASEGT. V lost 6 bases to trimming and J lost 3 bases, with 15 bases between them. The CDR3 is 14 residues long. This CDR3 reads CASRTGGDLYEQYF. In DNA, the CDR3 is TGTGCCAGCAGGACAGGTGGGGATCTCTACGAGCAGTACTTC.

The chain joins TRBV5-1 to TRBJ1-1; maybe TRBD1 (5 bases). The CDR3 runs to 15 residues. V was shortened by 4 bases and J by 0 bases, with 13 bases between the two germline ends. The germline gives CDR1 SGHRS, CDR2 YFSETQ. CDR3 sequence: CASSGWGRLNTEAFF. CDR3 bases: TGCGCCAGCAGCGGGTGGGGACGGTTGAACACTGAAGCTTTCTTT.